Listed below are T cell receptor beta chains from one sample, sequenced in a study of T cell repertoires in cytomegalovirus infection. TCRdb redid the calling of the reads with MiXCR, one entry per CDR3 protein. The sample shows roughly 230,000 distinct CDR3 sequences, about 18% of them seen only once. What was sequenced was CD8+ T cells from PBMCs. These receptors originate from a human donor in good health (CMV status not recorded). Some clones in this sample may be carry-over from other donors' samples. Both conserved end residues are part of each CDR3. D genes are given only for firm matches. Clone size is shown for a subset of rows, as once, few, many or a class of expanded clone.

J gene | clone size | D gene | V gene | CDR3 length | CDR3 protein | CDR3 DNA
TRBJ2-1 | few | - | TRBV6-2/TRBV6-3 | 15 | CASSYAGSGGNEQFF | TGTGCCAGCAGTTACGCCGGTAGCGGAGGGAATGAGCAGTTCTTC
TRBJ1-3 | - | - | TRBV14 | 16 | CASSQVWPRSGNTIYF | TGTGCCAGCAGCCAAGTGTGGCCTCGCTCTGGAAACACCATATATTTT
TRBJ1-2 | few | - | TRBV7-6 | 14 | CASSSTTGIYGYTF | TGTGCCAGCAGCTCAACCACAGGGATCTATGGCTACACCTTC
TRBJ2-7 | - | - | TRBV11-2 | 15 | CASSLMTGAGYEQYF | TGTGCCAGCAGCTTAATGACGGGGGCCGGCTACGAGCAGTACTTC
TRBJ1-2 | many | TRBD1 | TRBV6-1 | 18 | CASSEFSTGLVANYGYTF | TGTGCCAGCAGTGAGTTCTCGACAGGGCTAGTTGCTAACTATGGCTACACCTTC
TRBJ1-4 | - | - | TRBV4-1 | 16 | CASSQAFRARGEKLFF | TGCGCCAGCAGCCAAGCCTTCCGGGCCCGGGGTGAAAAACTGTTTTTT
TRBJ2-1 | - | - | TRBV27 | 15 | CASSRVRGPYNEQFF | TGTGCCAGCAGTCGGGTGCGGGGACCATACAATGAGCAGTTCTTC
TRBJ1-1 | few | - | TRBV27 | 12 | CASSQGPGEAFF | TGTGCCAGCAGCCAAGGGCCGGGTGAAGCTTTCTTT
TRBJ1-2 | - | TRBD1 | TRBV7-8 | 12 | CASSFGDSRYTF | TGTGCCAGCAGCTTCGGGGACAGTCGCTACACCTTC
TRBJ1-1 | - | - | TRBV7-9 | 14 | CASSPGGANTEVFF | TGTGCCAGCAGCCCCGGTGGGGCTAACACTGAAGTTTTCTTT
TRBJ2-5 | many | TRBD2 | TRBV7-2 | 15 | CASSLGRGGGETQYF | TGTGCCAGCAGCTTAGGTCGGGGGGGCGGAGAGACCCAGTACTTC
TRBJ2-2 | - | - | TRBV20-1 | 13 | CSADDDVGGELFF | TGCAGTGCAGATGACGACGTGGGGGGGGAGCTGTTTTTT
TRBJ1-3 | many | TRBD1 | TRBV11-2 | 17 | CASSLETGGISGNTIYF | TGTGCCAGCAGCTTAGAGACAGGGGGCATCTCTGGAAACACCATATATTTT
TRBJ2-7 | few | TRBD1 | TRBV11-2 | 15 | CASSWGTVITYEQYF | TGTGCCAGCAGCTGGGGGACAGTAATAACCTACGAGCAGTACTTC
TRBJ1-2 | - | - | TRBV7-9 | 15 | CASSSKWTANYGYTF | TGTGCCAGCAGCTCAAAATGGACTGCTAACTATGGCTACACCTTC
TRBJ1-1 | few | - | TRBV5-1 | 14 | CASSFYEGGGEAFF | TGCGCCAGCAGCTTTTATGAGGGTGGAGGTGAAGCTTTCTTT
TRBJ2-7 | - | - | TRBV7-6 | 12 | CAPGLVSGEQYF | TGTGCCCCTGGGCTGGTCTCGGGCGAGCAGTACTTC
TRBJ2-5 | few | - | TRBV7-9 | 15 | CASSPHDGQKETQYF | TGTGCCAGCAGCCCTCACGATGGACAGAAAGAGACCCAGTACTTC
TRBJ2-2 | few | - | TRBV6-8 | 16 | CASSYETITNTGELFF | TGTGCCAGCAGTTACGAGACTATCACGAACACCGGGGAGCTGTTTTTT
TRBJ2-1 | few | TRBD1 | TRBV6-4 | 16 | CASSDAAGGDFYEQFF | TGTGCCAGCAGTGATGCCGCAGGGGGCGATTTCTATGAGCAGTTCTTC
TRBJ1-1 | few | - | TRBV5-5 | 14 | CASSLGGLRLEAFF | TGTGCCAGCAGCTTGGGTGGACTCAGACTTGAAGCTTTCTTT
TRBJ2-1 | many | - | TRBV6-6 | 14 | CASSTWGGSNEQFF | TGTGCCAGCAGCACTTGGGGAGGAAGCAATGAGCAGTTCTTC
TRBJ2-3 | - | - | TRBV5-6 | 14 | CASSLVTQERMQYF | TGTGCCAGCAGCTTGGTTACGCAGGAAAGAATGCAGTATTTT
TRBJ2-5 | few | - | TRBV28 | 14 | CASKNRDTQETQYF | TGTGCCTCAAAAAACCGTGACACCCAAGAGACCCAGTACTTC
TRBJ2-7 | many | - | TRBV7-8 | 17 | CASSLTNLNRVSYEQYF | TGTGCCAGCAGCCTAACAAATCTAAACAGGGTCTCCTACGAGCAGTACTTC
TRBJ2-1 | - | TRBD2 | TRBV2 | 16 | CASSEYPSGGLGEQFF | TGTGCCAGCAGTGAATACCCTAGCGGGGGGTTAGGTGAGCAGTTCTTC
TRBJ2-2 | many | - | TRBV12-3/TRBV12-4 | 14 | CASSPDSNTGELFF | TGTGCCAGCAGCCCGGACTCGAACACCGGGGAGCTGTTTTTT